This T cell receptor (beta chain) originates from a study of cytomegalovirus exposure and HLA in healthy donors (TCRdb year 2017). Study-wide context: According to a later analysis, the roughly 120 validation repertoires were produced on the same platform as the approximately 620 repertoires of the first cohort. In addition to the first cohort of 666 subjects, a separate validation cohort of some 120 different subjects was used. The study combined high-throughput TCR immunosequencing, statistical association of individual TCRs with disease status, and machine learning to predict cytomegalovirus infection status. The study aimed to test whether signatures of past pathogen exposure could be identified by cataloging public T cell receptors. The research as a whole found: A few of the identified cytomegalovirus-associated TCR beta chains were confirmed in vitro to be specific for cytomegalovirus antigens. It was suggested by the authors that the approach could potentially be generalized to other disease states and immunological phenotypes. All 120 or so repertoires were used to score co-occurrence in the validation cohort in a later analysis, because that analysis had no HLA typing for the cohort. While some public TCRs were present in many individuals, most TCR sequences turned up only very rarely across donors. A total of fewer than 200 TCR beta chains were listed by the study as associated with cytomegalovirus. A later analysis found that TCRs clustered in the first cohort also tended to co-occur in the 130 or so validation repertoires, with about 94% of cluster scores above 0. In both the original and validation cohorts, the classifier was reported to diagnose cytomegalovirus status with high specificity and sensitivity.

Trimming at the junction amounts to 2 bases on V and 7 bases on J, and the germline ends lie 8 bases apart. According to the germline V gene (reference sequence), CDR1 reads PRHDT and CDR2 reads FYEKMQ. Measured from the cysteine to the phenylalanine, the CDR3 is 12 residues long. Just CDR3 DNA is preserved here, 36 bases in frame from base 1. The donors were included in the validation cohort of 120 subjects, a group kept apart from the roughly 700-subject first cohort. To note about this clone: Its cognate antigen has yet to be identified. Nothing much larger sits one base from this clone, and base qualities are not available.

The library was built by means of the immunoSEQ multiplex PCR assay. For the original study's pipeline: To diagnose cytomegalovirus status from the catalog of TCR beta chain sequences, a statistical classification framework was built. This immuneACCESS table, as held by TCRdb, lists in-frame sequences with V and J called but not all clones. Of the missing ones, under half trace to an unresolved V gene in checked studies; the others have no known cause. D and trimming come from the DNA, and the V and J calls and clone size come from that table. This sample comprises about 110,000 clones, roughly 90% of them detected only once. Of the sample, about 2% is held by the ten largest clones.

The origin of this receptor is a woman aged 18-29 years in good health and CMV-seronegative. Sequencing used PBMCs. In this chain, TRBV13 is recombined with TRBJ1-2; tentative D gene TRBD1, with 5 bases matching. CDR3 sequence: CASSLRGSGYTF. The DNA sequence is given as TGTGCCAGCAGCTTAAGGGGAAGTGGCTACACCTTC.